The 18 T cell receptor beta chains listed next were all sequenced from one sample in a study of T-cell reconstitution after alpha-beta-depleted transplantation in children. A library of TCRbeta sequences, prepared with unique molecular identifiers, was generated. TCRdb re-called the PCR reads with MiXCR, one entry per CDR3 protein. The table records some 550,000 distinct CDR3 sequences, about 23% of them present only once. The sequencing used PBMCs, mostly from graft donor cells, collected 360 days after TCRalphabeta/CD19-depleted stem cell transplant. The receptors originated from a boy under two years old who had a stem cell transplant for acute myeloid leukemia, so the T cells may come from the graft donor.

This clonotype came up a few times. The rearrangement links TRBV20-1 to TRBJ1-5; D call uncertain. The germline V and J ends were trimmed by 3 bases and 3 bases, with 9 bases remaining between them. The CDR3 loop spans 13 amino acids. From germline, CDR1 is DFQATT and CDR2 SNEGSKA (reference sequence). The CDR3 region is CSASSQDNQPQHF. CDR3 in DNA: TGCAGTGCTAGTTCGCAGGACAATCAGCCCCAGCATTTT.

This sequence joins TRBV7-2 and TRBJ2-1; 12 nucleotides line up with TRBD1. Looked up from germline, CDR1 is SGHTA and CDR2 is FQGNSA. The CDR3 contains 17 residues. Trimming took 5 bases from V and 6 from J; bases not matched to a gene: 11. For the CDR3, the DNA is TGTGCCAGCAGCATAAGAATCGGGACAGGGGGCATCAATGAGCAGTTCTTC. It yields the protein CASSIRIGTGGINEQFF.

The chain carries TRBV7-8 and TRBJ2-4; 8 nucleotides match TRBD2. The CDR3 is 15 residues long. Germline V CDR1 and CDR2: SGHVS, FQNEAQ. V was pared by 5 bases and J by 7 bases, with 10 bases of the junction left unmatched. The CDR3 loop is CASSLTTSVPNIQYF. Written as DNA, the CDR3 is TGTGCCAGCAGCCTAACGACTAGCGTCCCTAACATTCAGTACTTC.

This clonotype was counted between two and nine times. The CDR3 region has the DNA TGTGCCAGCAGCGAGGGGGCAAATAGCAATCAGCCCCAGCATTTT. Encoded protein: CASSEGANSNQPQHF. The V and J genes are TRBV12-3 or TRBV12-4 and TRBJ1-5; 7 bases map to TRBD1. V lost 6 bases to trimming and J lost 0 bases; unmatched junction nucleotides: 5. The CDR3 consists of 15 residues.

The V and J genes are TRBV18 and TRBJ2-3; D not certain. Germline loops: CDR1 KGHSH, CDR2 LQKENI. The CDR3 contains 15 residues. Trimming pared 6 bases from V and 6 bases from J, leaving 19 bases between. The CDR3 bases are TGTGCCAGCTCGGCAAACCCGCCGTCCGGGGATACGCAGTATTTT. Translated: CASSANPPSGDTQYF.

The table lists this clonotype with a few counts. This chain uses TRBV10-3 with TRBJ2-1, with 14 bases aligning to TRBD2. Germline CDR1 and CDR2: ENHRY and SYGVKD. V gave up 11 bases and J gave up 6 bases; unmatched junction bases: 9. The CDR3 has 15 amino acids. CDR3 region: CAAGAGTSGGNEQFF. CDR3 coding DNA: TGTGCCGCTGGGGCCGGGACTAGCGGGGGCAATGAGCAGTTCTTC.

CDR3 DNA sequence: TGTGCCAGCAGCCCCTCGGCTAGCGGGGCATACGAGCAGTACTTC. Protein: CASSPSASGAYEQYF. The genes are TRBV9 and TRBJ2-7, with 9 bases fitting TRBD2. The germline V gene encodes CDR1 SGDLS and CDR2 YYNGEE. The CDR3 covers 15 residues. The J segment lost 4 bases and the V segment lost 4 bases, leaving 9 bases of the junction unmatched.

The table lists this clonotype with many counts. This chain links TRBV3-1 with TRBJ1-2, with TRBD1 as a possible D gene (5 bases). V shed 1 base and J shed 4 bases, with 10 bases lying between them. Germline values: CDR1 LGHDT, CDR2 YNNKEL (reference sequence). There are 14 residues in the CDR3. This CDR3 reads CASSQAGVGYGYTF. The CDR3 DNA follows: TGTGCCAGCAGCCAAGCGGGGGTGGGCTATGGCTACACCTTC.

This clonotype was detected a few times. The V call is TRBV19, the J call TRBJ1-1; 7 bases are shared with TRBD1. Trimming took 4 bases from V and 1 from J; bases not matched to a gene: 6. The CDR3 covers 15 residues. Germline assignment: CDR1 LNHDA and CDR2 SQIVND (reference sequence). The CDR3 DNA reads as TGTGCCAGTAGTAGCCCCGGGACAGCGAACACTGAAGCTTTCTTT. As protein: CASSSPGTANTEAFF.

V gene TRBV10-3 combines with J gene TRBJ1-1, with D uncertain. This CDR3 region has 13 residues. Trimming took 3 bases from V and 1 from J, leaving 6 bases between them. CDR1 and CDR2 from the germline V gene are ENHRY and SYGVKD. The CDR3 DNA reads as TGTGCCATCAGTGAAGGAGCGAACACTGAAGCTTTCTTT. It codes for CAISEGANTEAFF.

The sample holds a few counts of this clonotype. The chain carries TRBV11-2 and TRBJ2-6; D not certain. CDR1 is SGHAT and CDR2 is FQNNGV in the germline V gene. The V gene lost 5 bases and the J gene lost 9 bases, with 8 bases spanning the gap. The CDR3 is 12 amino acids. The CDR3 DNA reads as TGTGCCAGCAGCGTTCCGAGCAACGTCCTGACTTTC. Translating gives CASSVPSNVLTF.

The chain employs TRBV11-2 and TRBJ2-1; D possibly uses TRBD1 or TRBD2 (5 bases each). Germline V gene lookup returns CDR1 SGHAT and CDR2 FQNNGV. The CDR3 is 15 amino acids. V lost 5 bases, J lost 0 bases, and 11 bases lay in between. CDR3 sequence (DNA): TGTGCCAGCAGCCTGAGGGGTAACTCCTACAATGAGCAGTTCTTC. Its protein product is CASSLRGNSYNEQFF.

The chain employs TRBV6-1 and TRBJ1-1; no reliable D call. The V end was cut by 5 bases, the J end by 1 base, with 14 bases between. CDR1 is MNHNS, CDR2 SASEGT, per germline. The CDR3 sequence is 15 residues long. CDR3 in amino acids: CASSTRLDRNTEAFF. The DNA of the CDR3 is TGTGCCAGCAGTACCAGGCTTGATAGGAACACTGAAGCTTTCTTT.

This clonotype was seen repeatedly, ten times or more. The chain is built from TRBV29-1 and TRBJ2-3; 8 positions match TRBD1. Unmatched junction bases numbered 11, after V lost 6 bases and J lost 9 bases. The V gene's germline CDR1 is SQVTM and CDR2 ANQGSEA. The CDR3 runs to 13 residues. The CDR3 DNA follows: TGCAGCGTACTCCGGGACAGGCTTCGCACGCAGTATTTT. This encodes CSVLRDRLRTQYF.

In DNA form, the CDR3 reads TGTGCCACCACCGAGGGCGACTCGAACACCGGGGAGCTGTTTTTT. This translates into CATTEGDSNTGELFF. V usage is TRBV15 and J usage is TRBJ2-2, with D possibly being TRBD2 (5 bases). This CDR3 has 15 residues. Per the germline V gene, CDR1 is LNHNV and CDR2 is YYDKDF (reference sequence). The V gene lost 7 bases and the J gene lost 0 bases, with 12 bases spanning the gap.

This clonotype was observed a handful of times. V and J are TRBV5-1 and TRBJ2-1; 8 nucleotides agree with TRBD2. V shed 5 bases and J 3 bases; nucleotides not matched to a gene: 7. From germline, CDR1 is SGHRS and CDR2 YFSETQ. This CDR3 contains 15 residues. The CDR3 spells CASRISGTSYNEQFF. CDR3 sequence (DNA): TGCGCCAGCAGAATCTCCGGGACTAGCTACAATGAGCAGTTCTTC. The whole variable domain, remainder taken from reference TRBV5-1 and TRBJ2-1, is KAGVTQTPRYLIKTRGQQVTLSCSPISGHRSVSWYQQTPGQGLQFLFEYFSETQRNKGNFPGRFSGRQFSNSRSEMNVSTLELGDSALYLCASRISGTSYNEQFFGPGTRLTVL.

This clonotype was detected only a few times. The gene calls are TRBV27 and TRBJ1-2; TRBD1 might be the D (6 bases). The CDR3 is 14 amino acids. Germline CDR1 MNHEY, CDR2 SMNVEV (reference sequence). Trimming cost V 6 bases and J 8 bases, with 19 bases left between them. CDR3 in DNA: TGTGCCAGCAGACCGACAGGAAGCCCAGGAGGCTACACCTTC. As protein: CASRPTGSPGGYTF.

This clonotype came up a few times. CDR3 sequence reads: CASSPGSAGANVLTF. The CDR3 bases are TGTGCCAGCTCACCAGGGAGTGCTGGGGCCAACGTCCTGACTTTC. V gene TRBV18 combines with J gene TRBJ2-6; possible D gene TRBD2, 5 bases. Trimming pared 2 bases from V and 2 bases from J, leaving 7 bases between. There are 15 residues in the CDR3. CDR1 is KGHSH, CDR2 LQKENI, per germline.